This T cell receptor beta chain originates from a study of shared clonotypes between healthy human individuals. The wider study: Each donor's CD8 memory used one plate, CD8 naive two, each CD4 subset three.

As concerns this clone: Its antigen is as yet unknown.

Study-level results: Naive subsets generally had larger estimated richness than memory subsets. Donor scarcity curtailed the genetic and exposure-history diversity represented herein.

Original processing notes: Junction-only sequences without quality scores came from ImmunoSEQ, so filtering differed. The method was immunoSEQ multiplex PCR; TCRdb's version includes in-frame clones alone and lacks a portion of them. V, J and clone size are those of that table, while D and trimming were read from the DNA. This sample has under 1,100,000 clones, with approximately 70% found just once. This CDR3 contains 17 residues. Germline-derived CDR1 and CDR2 are SGDLS and YYNGEE. With 0 bases clipped from V and 4 bases from J, the junction kept 7 bases outside the gene matches. This TCR came from a man aged 18 to 35 in good health. The chain recombines TRBV9 with TRBJ2-3, with 11 bases lining up with TRBD2. Input material: memory CD4+ T cells sorted from blood. Subset meaning: CD45RA-negative fraction. CDR3 loop: CASSVAQLAGGADTQYF. In DNA, the CDR3 is TGTGCCAGCAGCGTAGCCCAGTTAGCGGGGGGGGCAGATACGCAGTATTTT.